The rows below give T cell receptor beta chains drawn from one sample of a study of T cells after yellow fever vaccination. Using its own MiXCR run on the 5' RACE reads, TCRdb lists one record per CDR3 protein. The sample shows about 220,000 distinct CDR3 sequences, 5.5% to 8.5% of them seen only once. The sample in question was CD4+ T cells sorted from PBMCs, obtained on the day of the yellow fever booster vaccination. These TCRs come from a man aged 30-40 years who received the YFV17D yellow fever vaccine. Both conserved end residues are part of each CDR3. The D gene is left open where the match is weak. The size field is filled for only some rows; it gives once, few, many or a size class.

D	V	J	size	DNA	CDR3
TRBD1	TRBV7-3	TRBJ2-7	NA	TGTGCCAGCAGAACTACGCTTGGGGCCGGACAGGGTTCCTACGAGCAGTACTTC	CASRTTLGAGQGSYEQYF
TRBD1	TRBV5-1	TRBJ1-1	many	TGCGCCAGCAGCTTGGGGGACAGGAGGAACACTGAAGCTTTCTTT	CASSLGDRRNTEAFF
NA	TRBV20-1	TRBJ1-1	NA	TGCAGTGCCAGCTTATCCGGGAACACTGAAGCTTTCTTT	CSASLSGNTEAFF
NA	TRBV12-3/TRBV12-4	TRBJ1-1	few	TGTGCCAGCAGTTTTAGAGGACTGAACACTGAAGCTTTCTTT	CASSFRGLNTEAFF
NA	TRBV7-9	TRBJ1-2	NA	TGTGCCAGCAGGCCCGAACGCAGGGGCCCGGGCTACACCTTC	CASRPERRGPGYTF
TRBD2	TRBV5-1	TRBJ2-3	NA	TGCGCCAGCAGTCCAAGGAGGTTAGCGGGAGGGAACGGTACAGATACGCAGTATTTT	CASSPRRLAGGNGTDTQYF
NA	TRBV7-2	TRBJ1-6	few	TGTGCCAGCAGCTTCCACAGGGAAGGGTCACCCCTCCACTTT	CASSFHREGSPLHF
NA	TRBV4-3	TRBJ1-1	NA	TGCGCCAGCGGGCGGACAACCCTGAACACTGAAGCTTTCTTT	CASGRTTLNTEAFF
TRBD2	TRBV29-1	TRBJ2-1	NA	TGCAGCGTCGGGAGGGCCATTGAGCAGTTCTTC	CSVGRAIEQFF
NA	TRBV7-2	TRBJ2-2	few	TGTGCCAGCAGCCCCCGACTCGGGTCAGGGTCCGGGGAGCTGTTTTTT	CASSPRLGSGSGELFF
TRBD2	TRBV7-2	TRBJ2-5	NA	TGTGCCAGCAGAAGACAAACGGGGACTATTCACGAGACCCAGTACTTC	CASRRQTGTIHETQYF
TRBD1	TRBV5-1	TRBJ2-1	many	TGCGCCAGCAGCACCGGGACAGGTGAGCAGTTCTTC	CASSTGTGEQFF
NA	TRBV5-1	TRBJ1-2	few	TGCGCCAGCAGCTTGGGGGGACACTATGGCTACACCTTC	CASSLGGHYGYTF
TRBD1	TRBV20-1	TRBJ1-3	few	TGCAGTGCTGTGGACAGGAGCTCTGGAAACACCATATATTTT	CSAVDRSSGNTIYF
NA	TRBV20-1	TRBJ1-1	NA	TGCAGTGCTAGAGATCGCACAGGGCCAACGAACACTGAAGCTTTCTTT	CSARDRTGPTNTEAFF
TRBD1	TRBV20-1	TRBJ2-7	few	TGCAGTGCTACGGACAGGTCGAACGAGCAGTACTTC	CSATDRSNEQYF
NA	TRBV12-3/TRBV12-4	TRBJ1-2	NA	TGTGCCAGCAGTGCCGGCGTTGGCTACACCTTC	CASSAGVGYTF
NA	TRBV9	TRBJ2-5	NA	TGTGCCAGCAGCGTAGAGGCCGGTTCAGGGACCCAGTACTTC	CASSVEAGSGTQYF
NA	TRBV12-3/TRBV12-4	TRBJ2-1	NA	TGTGCCAGCAGAGCTATAGTAGGGAATGAGCAGTTCTTC	CASRAIVGNEQFF
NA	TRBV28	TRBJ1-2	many	TGTGCCAGCAGTAGAAGACAACAGGGCCTGTGGGGCTACACCTTC	CASSRRQQGLWGYTF
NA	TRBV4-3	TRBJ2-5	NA	TGCGCCAGCAGCCGAGGACTTCGCGGAGAGACCCAGTACTTC	CASSRGLRGETQYF
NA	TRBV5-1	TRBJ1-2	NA	TGCGCCAGCAGCTTTGAGCTGCCTAACTATGGCTACACCTTC	CASSFELPNYGYTF
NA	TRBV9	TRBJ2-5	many	TGTGCCAGCAGCGTGGGGGGGGCTGCCCAAGAGACCCAGTACTTC	CASSVGGAAQETQYF
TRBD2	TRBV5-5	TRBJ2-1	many	TGTGCCAGCAGCACTCGTGAGCAGACTAGCGGGAGTTTGTATGAGCAGTTCTTC	CASSTREQTSGSLYEQFF
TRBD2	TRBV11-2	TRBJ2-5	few	TGTGCCAGCAGCTTAACTAGCGGGAGGCCGGAGGAGACCCAGTACTTC	CASSLTSGRPEETQYF
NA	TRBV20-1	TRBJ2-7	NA	TGCAGTGCTAGGTCCCTAGCGGGACAGGGAGGCGAGCAGTACTTC	CSARSLAGQGGEQYF
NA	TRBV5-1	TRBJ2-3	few	TGCGCCAGCAGCTTAATTCCGACTAGCACAGATACGCAGTATTTT	CASSLIPTSTDTQYF
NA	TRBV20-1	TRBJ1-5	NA	TGCAGTGGCCGACAGAATAGCAATCAGCCCCAGCATTTT	CSGRQNSNQPQHF
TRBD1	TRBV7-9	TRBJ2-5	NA	TGTGCCAGCAGGCATATTACCGGGACAGGCGAAGAGACCCAGTACTTC	CASRHITGTGEETQYF
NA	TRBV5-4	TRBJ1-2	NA	TGTGCCAGCAGCTTGGTTCCAGACTATGGCTACACCTTC	CASSLVPDYGYTF
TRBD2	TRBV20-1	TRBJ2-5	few	TGCAGTGCTAGGACGGGGGCGGGAGGTACGAGAGAGACCCAGTACTTC	CSARTGAGGTRETQYF
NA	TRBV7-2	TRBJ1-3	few	TGTGCCAGCAGCTCACAGTATACCTCTGGAAACACCATATATTTT	CASSSQYTSGNTIYF
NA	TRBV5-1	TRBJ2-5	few	TGCGCCAGCACTAAAAACCAAGAGACCCAGTACTTC	CASTKNQETQYF
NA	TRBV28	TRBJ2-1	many	TGTGCCAGCAGTTTTATCAATGAGCAGTTCTTC	CASSFINEQFF
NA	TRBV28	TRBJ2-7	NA	TGTGCCAGCAGTTTGCCTCCTTACTACGAGCAGTACTTC	CASSLPPYYEQYF
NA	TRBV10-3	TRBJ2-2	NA	TGTGCCATCAGTCAAGGGACTCAGAACACCGGGGAGCTGTTTTTT	CAISQGTQNTGELFF
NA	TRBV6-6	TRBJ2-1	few	TGTGCCAGCAGTTACGACGGGAATAATGAGCAGTTCTTC	CASSYDGNNEQFF